This TCR beta chain was observed in a study of T-cell reconstitution after alpha-beta-depleted transplantation in children. Findings and caveats of the study: The study reportedly traced alpha-beta T cells about two months after transplant to several hundred expanded graft clones. A year had passed since transplant, and T-cell counts and diversity by then came mostly from newly produced T cells. Recipient T cells and thymic progenitors that survived were the source of the high TCRbeta diversity seen at day 60 in some patients.

The CDR3 covers 14 residues. Germline CDR1 MNHNS, CDR2 SASEGT. The germline V and J ends were trimmed by 5 bases and 2 bases, with 13 bases remaining between them. As regards this clonotype: As yet, its antigen is unknown.

Construction of the TCRbeta library involved unique molecular identifiers. TCRdb processed the PCR reads anew with MiXCR; each CDR3 protein has one entry. The table has approximately 520,000 distinct CDR3 sequences, roughly 10% seen once. The source was PBMCs, mostly from graft donor cells, collected 180 days after TCRalphabeta/CD19-depleted stem cell transplant. This chain links TRBV6-1 with TRBJ2-7; the D is unclear. The receptor's source is a female patient between 2 and 15 years old who had a stem cell transplant for aplastic anemia, so the T cells may come from the graft donor. The CDR3 here is CASSKGHGAYEQYF. The CDR3 DNA is TGTGCCAGCAGTAAGGGCCATGGGGCCTACGAGCAGTACTTC.